In its sample, the clone carrying this T cell receptor (beta chain) was seen once. Antigen: not known. This entry is derived from a study of T cell repertoires in ileal Crohn's disease. Study findings and constraints: Mucosal expansions were suggested to be mainly CD8 T cells.

The time point was: neoterminal ileum biopsy at postoperative endoscopy, about 6 months after surgery. Repertoires were generated with immunoSEQ multiplex PCR, while TCRdb's copy carries only in-frame clones and drops some. This table holds a few hundred clones, around nine tenths found once. The germline CDR1 and CDR2 sequences are SGHRS and YFSETQ. The V and J ends lost 4 bases and 3 bases, in that order; junction bases with no gene match: 8. This CDR3 contains 15 residues. This sequence originates from an adult with Crohn's disease. The source material was ileal tissue. This chain joins TRBV5-1 and TRBJ2-7; 9 bases fit TRBD1. CDR3 sequence reads: CASSKLGQGNYEQYF. The CDR3 DNA reads TGCGCCAGCAGCAAACTTGGACAGGGGAACTACGAGCAGTACTTC.